These 10 T cell receptor beta chains were sequenced from one sample in a study of T cells expressing NK-cell markers. TCRdb processed the 5' RACE reads again and assigns one entry to each CDR3 protein, with no DNA. The table lists almost 450,000 distinct CDR3 sequences. The sequenced material came from blood T cells: a sorted CD56 or NKG2C T cell subset, CD4+ or CD8+ T cells, or bulk PBMC T cells (not recorded which). These TCRs come from a woman aged 18 to 75 in good health.

The chain is built from TRBV20-1 and TRBJ2-3; the D call of TRBD2 rests on TCRdb alone, since no DNA is present to check it. CDR3 length: 14 residues. Germline V gives CDR1 DFQATT, CDR2 SNEGSKA (reference sequence). The CDR3 sequence: CSATTSGSGDTQYF.

The chain links TRBV6-2 or TRBV6-3 to TRBJ1-2; TCRdb selects TRBD1, and the lack of DNA leaves this call unchecked. Germline loops: CDR1 MNHEY, CDR2 SVGEGT. This CDR3 comprises 12 residues. The CDR3 spells CASSYVPYGYTF.

The chain uses TRBV13 and TRBJ2-3; the D call of TRBD1 rests on TCRdb alone, since no DNA is present to check it. The CDR3 sequence is 13 residues long. Germline V lookup: CDR1 PRHDT, CDR2 FYEKMQ (reference sequence). CDR3 amino acids: CASSAPDRDTQYF.

The chain uses TRBV20-1 and TRBJ2-3; the TCRdb D gene call, TRBD2, has no DNA to confirm it. The CDR3 length is 14 residues. Germline-derived CDR1 and CDR2 are DFQATT and SNEGSKA (reference sequence). The CDR3 protein is CSARSGGPPDTQYF.

The chain joins TRBV12-3 or TRBV12-4 to TRBJ1-6; the TRBD1 assignment by TCRdb is unverifiable without DNA. The CDR3 has 14 amino acids. This CDR3 is CASSFGTGDSPLHF.

V is TRBV6-1 and J is TRBJ2-1; the TRBD2 assignment by TCRdb is unverifiable without DNA. Germline CDR1 is MNHNS and CDR2 is SASEGT. This CDR3 region has 15 residues. The CDR3 spells CASSLSGDPYNEQFF.

This sequence joins TRBV2 and TRBJ2-2; the D call of TRBD1 rests on TCRdb alone, since no DNA is present to check it. The germline CDR1 and CDR2 sequences are SNHLY and FYNNEI. The CDR3 loop spans 13 amino acids. This chain's CDR3 is CASSEGQIGELFF.

The V and J genes are TRBV30 and TRBJ1-6; no DNA is available, so the TRBD1 call from TCRdb remains unchecked. The germline CDR1 and CDR2 sequences are GTSNPN and SVGIG (reference sequence). The length of the CDR3 is 15 residues. This CDR3 reads CAGTGTTYGNSPLHF. Together with reference TRBV30 and TRBJ1-6, the CDR3 gives the full variable domain: SQTIHQWPATLVQPVGSPLSLECTVEGTSNPNLYWYRQAAGRGLQLLFYSVGIGQISSEVPQNLSASRPQDRQFILSSKKLLLSDSGFYLCAGTGTTYGNSPLHFGNGTRLTVT.

V gene TRBV20-1 combines with J gene TRBJ2-1; TCRdb's D call, TRBD2, is unchecked because there is no DNA. Per germline, CDR1 DFQATT and CDR2 SNEGSKA (reference sequence). This CDR3 comprises 13 residues. This CDR3 reads CSASAGAYNEQFF.

The chain joins TRBV29-1 to TRBJ1-2; the D call of TRBD1 rests on TCRdb alone, since no DNA is present to check it. Germline loops: CDR1 SQVTM, CDR2 ANQGSEA. This CDR3 spans 13 amino acids. CDR3 sequence: CSVGGAADYGYTF.